This T cell receptor beta chain was captured in a study of shared clonotypes between healthy human individuals. Overall study: Donors had three CD4 naive, three CD4 memory, two CD8 naive and one CD8 memory plate apiece.

The trim removed 0 bases at V and 4 bases at J, leaving 4 bases unmatched. The CDR3 is made up of 15 amino acids. CDR1 and CDR2 (germline): SGHRS, YFSETQ. This clone has a handful of counts. It was at deep level that the assay was run. This table comes from immunoSEQ multiplex PCR, and its TCRdb copy is limited to in-frame clones, with some not included. The sample shows fewer than 1.4 million clones, 75% to 80% of them seen only once. Sequences were obtained from memory CD4+ T cells from PBMCs. Regarding subset: CD45RA-negative fraction. The TCR sequence derives from a man aged 18 to 30 in good health. Some clones in this sample may be carry-over from other donors' samples. The chain links TRBV5-1 to TRBJ2-1; TRBD2 agrees at 7 bases. The CDR3 here is CASSLELALYNEQFF. The CDR3 DNA sequence: TGCGCCAGCAGCTTGGAACTAGCGCTATACAATGAGCAGTTCTTC.